This TCR beta chain was sequenced in a study of early T cells in non-severe SARS-CoV-2 infection. In this sample, this clonotype turned up many times. The CDR3 extends over 15 amino acids. The germline gives CDR1 SGDLS, CDR2 YYNGEE. Trimming cost V 1 base and J 1 base; bases outside gene matches: 2. TCRdb processed the 5' RACE reads anew with MiXCR; each CDR3 protein has one entry. The sample shows about 64,000 distinct CDR3 sequences, 10% to 15% of them seen only once. The sample consisted of whole blood, taken at baseline. The TCR originated in an adult who was a healthcare worker with PCR-confirmed SARS-CoV-2 infection or an uninfected control (not recorded which). The genes are TRBV9 and TRBJ2-5; 9 bases are a match to TRBD2. CDR3 coding DNA: TGTGCCAGCAGCGTATTAGCGGGGGTCCAAGAGACCCAGTACTTC. This codes for CASSVLAGVQETQYF.